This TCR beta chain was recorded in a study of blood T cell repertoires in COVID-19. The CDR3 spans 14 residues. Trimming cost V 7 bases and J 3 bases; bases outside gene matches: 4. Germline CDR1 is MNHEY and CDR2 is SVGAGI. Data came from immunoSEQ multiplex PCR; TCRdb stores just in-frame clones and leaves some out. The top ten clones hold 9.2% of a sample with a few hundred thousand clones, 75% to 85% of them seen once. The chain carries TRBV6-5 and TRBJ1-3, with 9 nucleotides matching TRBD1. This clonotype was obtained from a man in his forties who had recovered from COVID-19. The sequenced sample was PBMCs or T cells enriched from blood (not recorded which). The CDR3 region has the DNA TGTGCCAGCACTAGGACAGGGGTTGGAAACACCATATATTTT. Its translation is CASTRTGVGNTIYF.